This passage covers 9 T cell receptor beta chains from one sample sequenced in a study of blood T cell repertoires in COVID-19. The method was immunoSEQ multiplex PCR; TCRdb's version includes in-frame clones alone and lacks a portion of them. The sample has about 90,000 clones, around four fifths seen once; the top ten hold about an eighth. The specimen was peripheral blood. Receptor source: a woman aged 70-85 years with active or convalescent COVID-19.

This chain links TRBV19 with TRBJ2-1, with 15 positions matching TRBD2. CDR3 size: 20 residues. The germline gives CDR1 LNHDA, CDR2 SQIVND (reference sequence). V lost 5 bases to trimming and J lost 7 bases; unmatched junction nucleotides: 18. The CDR3 region is CASSHRPRTSGGALWNEQFF. The CDR3 nucleotides are TGTGCCAGTAGTCACCGACCGCGGACTAGCGGGGGGGCCCTGTGGAATGAGCAGTTCTTC.

The chain couples TRBV5-4 to TRBJ1-1; 8 nucleotides match TRBD1. After removal of 4 bases from V and 3 bases from J, the junction contained 11 bases not matched to a gene. This CDR3 comprises 16 residues. The germline V gene encodes CDR1 SGHNT and CDR2 YYREEE (reference sequence). CDR3 amino acids: CASSVVIGQGYTEAFF. CDR3 nucleotides: TGTGCCAGCAGCGTGGTAATAGGACAGGGATACACTGAAGCTTTCTTT.

The rearrangement joins TRBV18 to TRBJ2-7, with D possibly being TRBD2 (6 bases). CDR1 is KGHSH and CDR2 is LQKENI in the germline V gene. This CDR3 has 13 amino acids. Trimming took off 3 bases at V and 2 bases at J, with 8 bases between the two ends. CDR3 DNA sequence: TGTGCCAGCTCACCGGGACTCACCTACGAGCAGTACTTC. Its translation is CASSPGLTYEQYF.

The chain joins TRBV5-1 to TRBJ2-3; D unclear. The V gene lost 1 base and the J gene lost 2 bases, with 8 bases spanning the gap. This CDR3 is built from 14 residues. From germline, CDR1 is SGHRS and CDR2 YFSETQ. The CDR3 loop is CASSLISFTDTQYF. In nucleotides, the CDR3 is TGCGCCAGCAGCTTGATTTCTTTCACAGATACGCAGTATTTT.

The chain combines TRBV5-1 with TRBJ1-2; D might be TRBD1 (5 bases). The V gene's germline CDR1 is SGHRS and CDR2 YFSETQ. This CDR3 region has 15 residues. Trimming cost V 1 base and J 0 bases, with 10 bases left between them. CDR3 in DNA: TGCGCCAGCAGCTTGTTTGGGGCGGCTAACTATGGCTACACCTTC. This encodes CASSLFGAANYGYTF. Supplemented by reference TRBV5-1 and TRBJ1-2, the full variable domain reads KAGVTQTPRYLIKTRGQQVTLSCSPISGHRSVSWYQQTPGQGLQFLFEYFSETQRNKGNFPGRFSGRQFSNSRSEMNVSTLELGDSALYLCASSLFGAANYGYTFGSGTRLTVV.

This clone was found once. The chain couples TRBV6-5 to TRBJ1-3; D ambiguous. V gave up 0 bases and J gave up 3 bases, with 9 bases separating them. This CDR3 has 15 residues. From germline, CDR1 is MNHEY and CDR2 SVGAGI. CDR3 DNA sequence: TGTGCCAGCAGTTACTCGATAAGCTTTGGAAACACCATATATTTT. As protein: CASSYSISFGNTIYF.

CDR3 sequence: CASSLRSSYGYTF. CDR3 DNA sequence: TGTGCCAGCAGCTTAAGGTCTAGCTATGGCTACACCTTC. The chain carries TRBV5-4 and TRBJ1-2, with D unresolved. The CDR3 runs to 13 residues. Germline assignment: CDR1 SGHNT and CDR2 YYREEE (reference sequence). V was shortened by 2 bases and J by 4 bases, with 9 bases between the two germline ends.

This clone was seen a single time. The gene calls are TRBV18 and TRBJ2-7; 7 nucleotides match TRBD2. Trimming took 4 bases from V and 4 from J; bases not matched to a gene: 4. From germline, CDR1 is KGHSH and CDR2 LQKENI. The CDR3 has 13 amino acids. This CDR3 reads CASSHSSGYEQYF. The CDR3 nucleotides are TGTGCCAGCTCACACTCTAGCGGTTACGAGCAGTACTTC.

This clone came up once. The chain recombines TRBV19 with TRBJ1-6; TRBD1 aligns across 8 bases. The CDR3 sequence is 14 residues long. Germline lookup yields CDR1 LNHDA and CDR2 SQIVND (reference sequence). The J segment lost 7 bases and the V segment lost 7 bases, leaving 6 bases of the junction unmatched. The CDR3 sequence: CASMEDRENSPLHF. The CDR3 region has the DNA TGTGCCAGTATGGAGGACAGGGAAAATTCACCCCTCCACTTT.